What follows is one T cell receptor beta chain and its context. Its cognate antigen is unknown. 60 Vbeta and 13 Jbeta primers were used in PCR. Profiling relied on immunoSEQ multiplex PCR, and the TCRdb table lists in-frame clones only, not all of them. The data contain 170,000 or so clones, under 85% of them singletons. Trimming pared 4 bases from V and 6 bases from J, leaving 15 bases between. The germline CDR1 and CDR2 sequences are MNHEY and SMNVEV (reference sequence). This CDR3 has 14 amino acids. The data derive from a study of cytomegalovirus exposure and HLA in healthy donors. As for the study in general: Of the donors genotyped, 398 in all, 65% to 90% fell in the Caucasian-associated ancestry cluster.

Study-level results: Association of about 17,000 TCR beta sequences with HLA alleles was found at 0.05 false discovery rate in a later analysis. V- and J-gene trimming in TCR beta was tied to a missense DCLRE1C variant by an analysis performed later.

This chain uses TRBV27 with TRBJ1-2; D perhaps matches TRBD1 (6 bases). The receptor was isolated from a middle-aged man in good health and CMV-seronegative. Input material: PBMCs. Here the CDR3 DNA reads TGTGCCAGCAGTTATGACAGGCGGCCTGATGGCTACACCTTC. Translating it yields CASSYDRRPDGYTF.